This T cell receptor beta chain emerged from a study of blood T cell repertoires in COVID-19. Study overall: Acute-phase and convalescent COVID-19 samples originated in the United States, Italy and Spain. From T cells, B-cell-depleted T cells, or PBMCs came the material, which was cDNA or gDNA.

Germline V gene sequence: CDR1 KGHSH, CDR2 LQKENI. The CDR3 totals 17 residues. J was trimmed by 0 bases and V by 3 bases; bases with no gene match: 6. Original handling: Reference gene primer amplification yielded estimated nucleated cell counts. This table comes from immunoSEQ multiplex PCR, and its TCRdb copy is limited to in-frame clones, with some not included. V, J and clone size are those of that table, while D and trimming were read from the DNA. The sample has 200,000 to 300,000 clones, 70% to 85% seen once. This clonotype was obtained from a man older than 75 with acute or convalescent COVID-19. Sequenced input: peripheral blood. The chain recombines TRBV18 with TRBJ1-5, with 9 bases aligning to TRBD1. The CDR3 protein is CASSPTGGIDSNQPQHF. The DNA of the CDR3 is TGTGCCAGCTCACCCACAGGGGGCATCGATAGCAATCAGCCCCAGCATTTT.